This T cell receptor beta chain is drawn from a study of T cells after yellow fever vaccination. For the study at large: Fractions of limited cellularity were prepared by means of SMART-Seq v4 Ultra Low Input. General study findings and limits: Clonotype sharing between CD4 and CD8 compartments was small. Post-booster repertoires again held most primary-vaccination clones (about 95% CD4, about 90% CD8).

This clonotype was counted at least ten times. The antigen remains unidentified. Universal primer sites and UMIs were introduced during 5'RACE template-switching synthesis of TCR cDNA. MiXCR, run by TCRdb on the 5' RACE reads, gives a single entry per CDR3 protein. The table includes approximately 250,000 distinct CDR3 sequences, approximately 3.5% detected once. Trimming took off 6 bases at V and 5 bases at J, with 7 bases between the two ends. The CDR3 runs 11 residues. Germline CDR1 and CDR2: MDHEN and SYDVKM. This TCR was recovered from a man aged 18-30 years who received the YFV17D yellow fever vaccine. Here the sequenced sample was PBMCs, taken 15 days after the yellow fever booster vaccination. The chain recombines TRBV28 with TRBJ1-1, with D unresolved. Here the CDR3 reads CASREGTEAFF. CDR3 nucleotide sequence: TGTGCCAGCAGGGAGGGTACTGAAGCTTTCTTT.